This T cell receptor (beta chain) was identified during a study of cytomegalovirus exposure and HLA in healthy donors. The overall study: Around four fifths of around 400 genotyped donors fell in the Caucasian-associated ancestry cluster. Study-level points and caveats: A later analysis, which compared TCR beta chains of equal frequency, found the HLA-associated ones more clonally expanded.

The PCR made use of 60 Vbeta and 13 Jbeta primers. Here immunoSEQ multiplex PCR was the method, and the copy in TCRdb shows in-frame clones only, minus some. The repertoire holds 150,000 or so clones, 70% to 80% seen once, with about 1.3% in the top ten. Trimming left V 5 bases short and J 3 bases short, with 8 bases between. Germline CDR1 SGHAT, CDR2 FQDESV (reference sequence). This CDR3 is built from 12 residues. Notes on this clone: Its matching antigen is unknown.

This TCR came from a man aged 25-45 years in good health and CMV-seronegative. Sample: PBMCs. This chain uses TRBV11-1 with TRBJ2-7; a weak D match, TRBD1 (5 bases). This chain's CDR3 is CASSTQGYEQYF. CDR3 nucleotides: TGTGCCAGCAGCACCCAGGGCTACGAGCAGTACTTC. Using reference TRBV11-1 and TRBJ2-7 for the parts outside the CDR3, the full variable domain is EAEVAQSPRYKITEKSQAVAFWCDPISGHATLYWYRQILGQGPELLVQFQDESVVDDSQLPKDRFSAERLKGVDSTLKIQPAELGDSAMYLCASSTQGYEQYFGPGTRLTVT.